One and the same sample provided the 14 T cell receptor beta chains below, sequenced in a study of identical twins. MiXCR, applied by TCRdb to the 5' RACE reads, yields one record per CDR3 protein. Of around 480,000 distinct CDR3 sequences in the sample, about 13% were seen once. This sample also appeared in a second study, on yellow fever vaccine responses in identical twins.

Material for sequencing was CD4+ T cells sorted from blood. These receptors all stem from a woman aged 18-29 years in good health.

This clonotype came up a few times. V and J are TRBV6-1 and TRBJ2-7; 8 bases line up with TRBD1. V trimming: 6 bases; J trimming: 5 bases; junction bases outside the gene matches: 12. Germline-derived CDR1 and CDR2 are MNHNS and SASEGT. The CDR3 runs 15 residues. The CDR3 spells CASSRIVDRDHEQYF. The CDR3 region has the DNA TGTGCCAGCAGCCGGATAGTGGACAGGGATCACGAGCAGTACTTC.

This clonotype was recorded only once. The CDR3 is CASSPVRRAGDETQYF. In DNA form, the CDR3 reads TGTGCCAGCAGCCCCGTCCGTCGGGCGGGGGACGAGACCCAGTACTTC. This chain connects TRBV7-2 to TRBJ2-5, with TRBD2 identical over 7 bases. Trimming removed 5 bases from V and 5 bases from J; junction bases left unmatched: 14. The V gene's germline CDR1 is SGHTA and CDR2 FQGNSA. This CDR3 is 16 amino acids long.

This clonotype was picked up a small number of times. This chain connects TRBV2 to TRBJ2-5; 12 nucleotides agree with TRBD2. The germline gives CDR1 SNHLY, CDR2 FYNNEI. The CDR3 length is 14 residues. V was pared by 8 bases and J by 7 bases, with 8 bases of the junction left unmatched. This CDR3 reads CASGTSGSVGTQYF. The CDR3 DNA reads as TGTGCCAGCGGGACTAGCGGGTCCGTAGGGACCCAGTACTTC.

There are many counts of this clonotype. The rearrangement links TRBV5-6 to TRBJ2-1, with 12 bases identical to TRBD2. The CDR3 totals 16 residues. Germline values: CDR1 SGHDT, CDR2 YYEEEE. V dropped 2 bases and J dropped 7; count of bases not matched to a gene: 7. CDR3 nucleotide sequence: TGTGCCAGCAGCTTCGGTTCTGGACTAGCGGGAAATGAGCAGTTCTTC. It encodes CASSFGSGLAGNEQFF.

This clonotype was detected ten times or more. The chain combines TRBV5-1 with TRBJ2-3, with TRBD2 identical over 12 bases. Germline CDR1 and CDR2: SGHRS and YFSETQ. CDR3 size: 18 residues. The trim removed 4 bases at V and 4 bases at J, leaving 13 bases unmatched. The CDR3 loop reads CASSPHLALAGGPDTQYF. The CDR3 bases are TGCGCCAGCAGCCCCCACCTCGCTCTAGCGGGGGGGCCAGATACGCAGTATTTT.

In its sample, this clonotype was seen a few times. V and J are TRBV15 and TRBJ2-1; D uncertain. V gave up 0 bases and J gave up 0 bases, with 9 bases separating them. CDR3 size: 16 residues. Germline V gene data show CDR1 as LNHNV and CDR2 as YYDKDF (reference sequence). The CDR3 bases are TGTGCCACCAGCAGAGATCCCGGGTACTCCTACAATGAGCAGTTCTTC. Amino acid sequence: CATSRDPGYSYNEQFF.

This clonotype was seen a handful of times. The chain links TRBV12-3 or TRBV12-4 to TRBJ1-2, with unresolved D. The CDR3 loop spans 13 amino acids. The V end was cut by 6 bases, the J end by 8 bases, with 16 bases between. The CDR3 region is CASSLVLQLGYTF. The CDR3 DNA reads TGTGCCAGCAGCCTGGTTCTACAATTGGGCTACACCTTC.

This clonotype was observed a handful of times. The chain is built from TRBV3-1 and TRBJ2-1; maybe TRBD2 (5 bases). The CDR3 totals 14 residues. Trimming removed 5 bases from V and 8 bases from J, with 16 bases in between. The germline gives CDR1 LGHDT, CDR2 YNNKEL (reference sequence). Written as DNA, the CDR3 is TGTGCCAGCAGCGTGAACGGGGTCGCGCATGAGCAGTTCTTC. It translates to CASSVNGVAHEQFF.

The J gene is TRBJ2-1, the V gene TRBV14, with 9 bases identical to TRBD2. J gave up 8 bases and V 0 bases, and 11 bases lay outside the gene matches. The CDR3 length is 17 residues. Germline V gene data show CDR1 as SGHDN and CDR2 as FVKESK. CDR3 region: CASSQDSSGRIYHEQFF. DNA of the CDR3: TGTGCCAGCAGCCAAGATTCGAGCGGGAGGATTTACCATGAGCAGTTCTTC.

This clonotype was counted ten times or more. The V gene is TRBV6-5, the J gene TRBJ2-2; 7 positions agree with TRBD2. Germline values: CDR1 MNHEY, CDR2 SVGAGI. The V and J ends lost 0 bases and 4 bases, in that order; junction bases with no gene match: 5. This CDR3 comprises 16 residues. The CDR3 reads CASSYSGGVTTGELFF. The CDR3 DNA is TGTGCCAGCAGTTACTCGGGAGGGGTAACCACCGGGGAGCTGTTTTTT.

This clonotype turned up a few times. V gene TRBV5-1 combines with J gene TRBJ2-2, with 9 bases identical to TRBD2. The germline CDR1 and CDR2 sequences are SGHRS and YFSETQ. This CDR3 region has 17 residues. The ends lost 3 bases at V and 4 bases at J; junction bases unmatched: 10. CDR3 sequence: CASSYNMASGTTGELFF. The CDR3, as DNA: TGCGCCAGCAGCTATAATATGGCTAGCGGGACCACCGGGGAGCTGTTTTTT.

This clonotype was observed a few times. V and J are TRBV5-1 and TRBJ1-1; 10 nucleotides match TRBD1. The CDR3 extends over 14 amino acids. The junction had 5 bases not matched to a gene; V was cut back by 5 bases and J by 4 bases. Germline V lookup: CDR1 SGHRS, CDR2 YFSETQ. DNA for the CDR3: TGCGCCAGCAGGAGGGGGACAGGGGTCACTGAAGCTTTCTTT. The encoded protein is CASRRGTGVTEAFF. Complete variable domain (other parts from reference TRBV5-1 and TRBJ1-1): KAGVTQTPRYLIKTRGQQVTLSCSPISGHRSVSWYQQTPGQGLQFLFEYFSETQRNKGNFPGRFSGRQFSNSRSEMNVSTLELGDSALYLCASRRGTGVTEAFFGQGTRLTVV.

CDR3 DNA: TGTGCCAGCAGTTTGCGCGAAAACTACGAGCAGTACTTC. Protein product: CASSLRENYEQYF. V gene TRBV12-3 or TRBV12-4 combines with J gene TRBJ2-7; no definite D call. The CDR3 consists of 13 residues. V was pared by 3 bases and J by 3 bases, with 9 bases between.

In this sample, this clonotype turned up a few times. The V gene is TRBV6-1, the J gene TRBJ2-5; 8 nucleotides agree with TRBD1. CDR1 is MNHNS, CDR2 SASEGT, per germline. The CDR3 extends over 13 amino acids. The V and J ends lost 10 bases and 3 bases, in that order; junction bases with no gene match: 7. The chain's CDR3 is CATRGLVEETQYF. CDR3 bases: TGTGCCACCAGGGGGCTAGTAGAAGAGACCCAGTACTTC.